The text below deals with one T cell receptor beta chain. Antigen specificity is unknown. This specimen belongs to a study of T cell responses to AZD1222 COVID-19 vaccine. Study conclusions and caveats: Most donors were white British and more were female, and clonal diversity was possibly underestimated.

The protocol was immunoSEQ multiplex PCR, while the TCRdb copy is restricted to in-frame clones and leaves out a portion. The repertoire includes some 66,000 clones, 80% to 90% of them detected once, and around 30% sits in the top ten. Trimming took 4 bases from V and 4 from J, leaving 21 bases between them. Germline V gene lookup returns CDR1 SEHNR and CDR2 FQNEAQ (reference sequence). The CDR3 has 17 amino acids. Second doses that came at about 4 or about 12 weeks were put together. The J gene is TRBJ2-3, the V gene TRBV7-9; the D gene is possibly TRBD2 (6 bases). The sample in question was peripheral blood, obtained 28 days after the second AZD1222 dose. The clonotype was recovered from an adult who received the AZD1222 COVID-19 vaccine. The CDR3 DNA sequence: TGTGCCAGCAGCTCGGGATCGGAGCCTCCGGGGGCAGATACGCAGTATTTT. It translates to CASSSGSEPPGADTQYF.